A selection of T cell receptor beta chains follows, all from one sample in a study of blood T cell repertoires in COVID-19. Some clones are missing from TCRdb's copy, which holds only in-frame ones; the method was immunoSEQ multiplex PCR. This table has about 270,000 clones, approximately 90% appearing once. Material: PBMCs or T cells enriched from blood (not recorded which). The origin of the receptors is a woman between 40 and 55 years old with acute COVID-19. Each CDR3 is given with its conserved first and last residue. Each record gives: J gene, V gene, clone size, D gene, CDR3 length, CDR3 DNA, CDR3 protein. A D gene is named only where the DNA matches it firmly. Size is stated for part of the rows, as once, few or many counts, or as a class when the clone is expanded.

TRBJ2-1 TRBV7-2 - TRBD2 17 TGTGCCAGCAGCCCTCGGACTAGCTTAAAATCCTACAATGAGCAGTTCTTC CASSPRTSLKSYNEQFF
TRBJ2-6 TRBV5-1 - TRBD1 17 TGCGCCAGCCGACGGGACAGGGGGTTGTCTGGGGCCAACGTCCTGACTTTC CASRRDRGLSGANVLTF
TRBJ2-1 TRBV5-1 - - 15 TGCGCCAGCAGCTTCGGGGAAGGCTCCTACAATGAGCAGTTCTTC CASSFGEGSYNEQFF
TRBJ2-1 TRBV4-3 - TRBD1 16 TGCGCCAGCAGCCAAGAAGGCGAGACAGGGAATAATGAGCAGTTCTTC CASSQEGETGNNEQFF
TRBJ2-7 TRBV6-5 - TRBD1 15 TGTGCCAGCAGTTACGGGGACAGTTCCCTTTACGAGCAGTACTTC CASSYGDSSLYEQYF
TRBJ1-1 TRBV15 - TRBD1 13 TGTGCCACCAGCAGCGACAGGGCGACTGAAGCTTTCTTT CATSSDRATEAFF
TRBJ1-1 TRBV7-9 - - 15 TGTGCCAGCAGCCAGCATGGGGCTGGGGACACTGAAGCTTTCTTT CASSQHGAGDTEAFF
TRBJ1-2 TRBV15 - TRBD1 16 TGTGCCACCAGCAGAGGCTACGAACAGGGGGCGCGGGGCTACACCTTC CATSRGYEQGARGYTF
TRBJ2-7 TRBV5-1 - - 14 TGCGCCAGCAGCTTGTTAGGGGTGGACTACGAGCAGTACTTC CASSLLGVDYEQYF
TRBJ2-3 TRBV9 - TRBD2 17 TGTGCCAGCAGCGTAGGGACTAGCGGGGGGGCCACAGATACGCAGTATTTT CASSVGTSGGATDTQYF
TRBJ1-5 TRBV6-5 - TRBD1 15 TGTGCCAGCAGTTCAGACAGGGCTGGCAATCAGCCCCAGCATTTT CASSSDRAGNQPQHF
TRBJ1-1 TRBV30 - TRBD1 13 TGTGCCTGGGGACAGGCAACGAACACTGAAGCTTTCTTT CAWGQATNTEAFF
TRBJ1-2 TRBV27 once TRBD1 12 TGTGCCAGCAGTTCAGGGGGCATTGGCTACACCTTC CASSSGGIGYTF
TRBJ2-3 TRBV10-3 - TRBD2 14 TGTGCCATCAGAGCGGGACTAGTAAAAGATACGCAGTATTTT CAIRAGLVKDTQYF
TRBJ1-3 TRBV5-1 - - 15 TGCGCCAGCAGCTTGGCGGGAGGGCCTGGAAACACCATATATTTT CASSLAGGPGNTIYF
TRBJ1-4 TRBV19 once - 18 TGTGCCAGTAGTTCGAACCCTGCGAGCAGGGCGACTAATGAAAAACTGTTTTTT CASSSNPASRATNEKLFF
TRBJ1-1 TRBV11-2 - - 13 TGTGCCAGCACCCTGGACAGAGGCTCTGAAGCTTTCTTT CASTLDRGSEAFF